This TCR beta chain was sequenced for a study of OX40 agonist ivuxolimab in advanced cancers. Study overall: From about 23 to 85 years was the age range, with a mean of approximately 63 years, and around 83% were male. Overall study findings and caveats: It was also the case that some nonresponders had low normalized T-cell clonal expansion. Expanded clones tended on average to be more numerous among CD8+ T cells than CD4+.

Some clones are missing from TCRdb's copy, which holds only in-frame ones; the method was immunoSEQ multiplex PCR. The sample records roughly 40,000 clones, approximately 85% being singletons. Comment on this clone: Its antigen is currently unknown.

The CDR3 contains 14 residues. CDR1 is LNHNV, CDR2 YYDKDF, per germline (reference sequence). The V end was cut by 5 bases, the J end by 5 bases, with 15 bases between. Material: CD4+ or CD8+ T cells sorted from blood, obtained in a trial of the OX40 agonist ivuxolimab. This TCR was sampled from an adult with an advanced solid tumor such as melanoma, head and neck, liver or kidney cancer. The gene calls are TRBV15 and TRBJ1-1; no clear D gene. CDR3 amino acids: CATSFYRRSTEAFF. In DNA, the CDR3 is TGTGCCACCAGCTTTTACAGACGGTCTACTGAAGCTTTCTTT.